Here is one TCR beta chain with its context. Its cognate antigen is unknown. Generated by immunoSEQ multiplex PCR, the TCRdb table keeps only in-frame clones and is missing some. The sample lists 130,000 or so clones; around 93% were seen once. This specimen comes from a study of T cell responses to AZD1222 COVID-19 vaccine. The study's findings and limits: Across the whole spike, CD4 TCRs peaked at regions 160-218 and 743-854.

This CDR3 has 15 residues. Trimming stripped 2 bases from V and 3 bases from J, with 14 bases between. Germline V lookup: CDR1 MNHEY, CDR2 SVGAGI. This TCR came from an adult in good health. The genes are TRBV6-5 and TRBJ2-7; D might be TRBD2 (5 bases). This specimen consisted of peripheral blood, obtained on day 0 of AZD1222 vaccination. Here the CDR3 DNA reads TGTGCCAGCAGTTACCCCAAGGCGGGCCTCTACGAGCAGTACTTC. It encodes CASSYPKAGLYEQYF.